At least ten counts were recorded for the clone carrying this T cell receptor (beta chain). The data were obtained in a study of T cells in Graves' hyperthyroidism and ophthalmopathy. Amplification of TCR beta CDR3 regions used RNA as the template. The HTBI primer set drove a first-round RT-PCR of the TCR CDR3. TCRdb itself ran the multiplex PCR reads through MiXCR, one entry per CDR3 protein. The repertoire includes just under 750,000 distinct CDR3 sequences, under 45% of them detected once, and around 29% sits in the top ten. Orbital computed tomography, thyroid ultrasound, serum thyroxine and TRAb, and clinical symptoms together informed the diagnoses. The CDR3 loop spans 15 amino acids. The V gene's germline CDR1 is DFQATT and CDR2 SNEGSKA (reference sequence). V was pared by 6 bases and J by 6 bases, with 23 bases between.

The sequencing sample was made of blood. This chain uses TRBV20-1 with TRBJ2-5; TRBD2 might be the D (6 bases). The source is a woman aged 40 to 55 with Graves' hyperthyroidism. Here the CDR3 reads CSAQGPLAGGQTQYF. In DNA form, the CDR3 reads TGCAGTGCCCAAGGACCGTTAGCAGGAGGGCAGACCCAGTACTTC.